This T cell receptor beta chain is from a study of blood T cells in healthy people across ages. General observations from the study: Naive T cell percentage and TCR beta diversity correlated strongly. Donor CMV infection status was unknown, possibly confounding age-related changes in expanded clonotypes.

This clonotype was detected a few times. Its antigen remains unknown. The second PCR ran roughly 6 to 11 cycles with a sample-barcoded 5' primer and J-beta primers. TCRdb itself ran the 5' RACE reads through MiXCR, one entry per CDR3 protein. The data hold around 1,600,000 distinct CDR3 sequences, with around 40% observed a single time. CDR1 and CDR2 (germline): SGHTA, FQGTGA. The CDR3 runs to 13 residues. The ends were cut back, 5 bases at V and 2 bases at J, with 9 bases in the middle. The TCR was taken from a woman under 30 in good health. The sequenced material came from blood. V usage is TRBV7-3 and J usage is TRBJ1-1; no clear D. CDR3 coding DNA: TGTGCCAGCAGCCCCCATTTTAACACTGAAGCTTTCTTT. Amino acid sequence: CASSPHFNTEAFF.